This T cell receptor (beta chain) was identified in a study of OX40 agonist ivuxolimab in advanced cancers. The table came from immunoSEQ multiplex PCR; TCRdb's copy has only in-frame clones and leaves some out. Of tens of thousands of clones listed, 80% to 95% are singletons. Germline CDR1 and CDR2: MNHEY and SVGAGI. This CDR3 has 11 amino acids. V was cut by 4 bases and J by 6 bases, with 5 bases left in between. J is TRBJ2-3 and V is TRBV6-5; D remains unclear. This clonotype was obtained from an adult with an advanced solid tumor such as melanoma, head and neck, liver or kidney cancer. Sequencing was performed on CD4+ or CD8+ T cells sorted from blood, taken in a trial of the OX40 agonist ivuxolimab. CDR3 bases: TGTGCCAGCAGTTCAACTGATACGCAGTATTTT. Protein product: CASSSTDTQYF.